These T cell receptor beta chains were read from a single sample in a study of PD-1 blockade in classical Hodgkin lymphoma. Only in-frame clones appear in the TCRdb table, and some are missing; sequencing was by immunoSEQ multiplex PCR. The table has under 40,000 clones, just over 75% seen once. The sample was peripheral blood mononuclear cells (PBMCs), taken before the fourth cycle of nivolumab. The receptors stem from a human donor with classical Hodgkin lymphoma. Both conserved end residues are part of each CDR3. D genes are given only for firm matches. Expanded clones get a size class; other rows say once, few or many, or leave the size out.

CDR3nt	CDR3aa	d_gene	v_gene	j_gene	len	abundance
TGTGCCAGCAGCGTAGGGGGAAACTCTGGAAACACCATATATTTT	CASSVGGNSGNTIYF	.	TRBV9	TRBJ1-3	15	.
TGTGCCAGCTCACAGGGCGGGAACACTGAAGCTTTCTTT	CASSQGGNTEAFF	.	TRBV18	TRBJ1-1	13	.
TGTGCCAGCAGCTTAGGCGGGGGTTTCTCTGGAAACACCATATATTTT	CASSLGGGFSGNTIYF	.	TRBV7-2	TRBJ1-3	16	few
TGTGCCAGCAGACAGACGAACACCGGGGAGCTGTTTTTT	CASRQTNTGELFF	.	TRBV7-3	TRBJ2-2	13	.
TGTGCCAGCAGTTACCTACAGGGTAGGAACACTGAAGCTTTCTTT	CASSYLQGRNTEAFF	.	TRBV6-5	TRBJ1-1	15	.
TGTGCCAGCAGAAAAAGCGGGGGGGCCGGTATAGATACGCAGTATTTT	CASRKSGGAGIDTQYF	TRBD2	TRBV5-4	TRBJ2-3	16	few
TGTGCCAGCAGTTACTCGCGAACTTCCAACACTGAAGCTTTCTTT	CASSYSRTSNTEAFF	.	TRBV6-5	TRBJ1-1	15	.
TGTGCCAGTAGTACCAGGGCGGCCGGGGAGCTGTTTTTT	CASSTRAAGELFF	.	TRBV19	TRBJ2-2	13	.
TGTGCCAGCAGCTCGCCGGGACAGGGCCGTGAAGCTTTCTTT	CASSSPGQGREAFF	TRBD1	TRBV5-4	TRBJ1-1	14	few
TGTGCCAGCAGTTTACTAGCGGGGGGGTCTGGGGAGCTGTTTTTT	CASSLLAGGSGELFF	TRBD2	TRBV6-5	TRBJ2-2	15	few
TGCAGCGTTGTCGGGGGATTAAACACTGAAGCTTTCTTT	CSVVGGLNTEAFF	.	TRBV29-1	TRBJ1-1	13	once
TGTGCCAGCAGTGAAGCGCTTCGCGGGACAGGGGTAGGAAGCAATCAGCCCCAGCATTTT	CASSEALRGTGVGSNQPQHF	TRBD1	TRBV6-1	TRBJ1-5	20	.
TGTGCCAGCAGCCTAAAGACAAACACTGAAGCTTTCTTT	CASSLKTNTEAFF	.	TRBV5-4	TRBJ1-1	13	.
TGCAGCGGTGGGACCCTTAGCTACAATGAGCAGTTCTTC	CSGGTLSYNEQFF	.	TRBV29-1	TRBJ2-1	13	few
TGTGCCAGCAGCGTAGGAGGGGCGCCCTACGAGCAGTACTTC	CASSVGGAPYEQYF	.	TRBV9	TRBJ2-7	14	.
TGTGCCAGCAGCTTAGAGACTAGCGGGGTGGTCACCGGGGAGCTGTTTTTT	CASSLETSGVVTGELFF	TRBD2	TRBV7-6	TRBJ2-2	17	.
TGTGCCAGCAGTCAAGGACAGGGACTCGACTATGGCTACACCTTC	CASSQGQGLDYGYTF	TRBD1	TRBV28	TRBJ1-2	15	.
TGTGCCAGCAGTTTAGCGGATCCCTACGAGCAGTACTTC	CASSLADPYEQYF	.	TRBV28	TRBJ2-7	13	.
TGTGCCAGCAGTGATCCACGAGGTGGCTACGAGCAGTACTTC	CASSDPRGGYEQYF	.	TRBV2	TRBJ2-7	14	.
TGTGCCAGCGTAGCTCAGACTGGTACGAATGAGCAGTTCTTC	CASVAQTGTNEQFF	.	TRBV2	TRBJ2-1	14	.
TGTGCCAGCTCAAGGGGCCAAAGCACCGGGGAGCTGTTTTTT	CASSRGQSTGELFF	.	TRBV18	TRBJ2-2	14	.
TGTGCCAGCAGCCTACAGAGCGGGGGGGCGGGAACCGGGGAGCTGTTTTTT	CASSLQSGGAGTGELFF	TRBD2	TRBV4-2	TRBJ2-2	17	.
TGTGCCAGTAGTATAGGGGCAGGGGGTAGCAATCAGCCCCAGCATTTT	CASSIGAGGSNQPQHF	TRBD1	TRBV19	TRBJ1-5	16	once
TGTGCCAGCTCACCAAATACAGCGAACACTGAAGCTTTCTTT	CASSPNTANTEAFF	.	TRBV18	TRBJ1-1	14	few
TGTGCCAGCAGCTTCTTCGCCCCACCCTACGAGCAGTACTTC	CASSFFAPPYEQYF	.	TRBV5-6	TRBJ2-7	14	.
TGCGCCAGCAGCGAAGGGTTGGGCAGGGATGAAAAACTGTTTTTT	CASSEGLGRDEKLFF	.	TRBV4-1	TRBJ1-4	15	.
TGTGCCAGCAGTGAAGAACGGGGAACCACTGAAGCTTTCTTT	CASSEERGTTEAFF	.	TRBV6-1	TRBJ1-1	14	.
TGTGCCAGTAGTGGGGACAGGGCTAATGAAAAACTGTTTTTT	CASSGDRANEKLFF	TRBD1	TRBV19	TRBJ1-4	14	once
TGTGCCAGCAGCTTAGGGGGGGCCCCGACCCAGCATTTT	CASSLGGAPTQHF	.	TRBV7-2	TRBJ1-5	13	.
TGTGCCAGCAGTGATGTCCGAAAGAGCGGCTACGAGCAGTACTTC	CASSDVRKSGYEQYF	.	TRBV6-1	TRBJ2-7	15	once
TGTGCCAGCAGCTTAGCGACAGGCCCTAGGGGCTACACCTTC	CASSLATGPRGYTF	.	TRBV7-2	TRBJ1-2	14	few
TGTGCCAGCAGCGCCACTAGCGGGGGTACCGGGGAGCTGTTTTTT	CASSATSGGTGELFF	TRBD2	TRBV9	TRBJ2-2	15	.
TGTGCCAGCAGTTCAGGGGACACCGGGGAGCTGTTTTTT	CASSSGDTGELFF	.	TRBV6-4	TRBJ2-2	13	.
TGTGCCAGCAGCATGAATTCGCAGGGGGGTCAGCCCCAGCATTTT	CASSMNSQGGQPQHF	TRBD1	TRBV5-5	TRBJ1-5	15	.
TGTGCCAGCAGCTCCCGGACTATCTCCTACGAGCAGTACTTC	CASSSRTISYEQYF	.	TRBV7-2	TRBJ2-7	14	.
TGTGCCAGCACCAAGGGGGGACTTGGGGTAAGTCAGCCCCAGCATTTT	CASTKGGLGVSQPQHF	.	TRBV6-7	TRBJ1-5	16	few
TGTGCCAGCTCATACCAGGTGGAGGGGAAAGCTTTCTTT	CASSYQVEGKAFF	.	TRBV18	TRBJ1-1	13	.
TGTGCCAGCAGCCCGCGGGTAGGGGGAGGAGAGACCCAGTACTTC	CASSPRVGGGETQYF	.	TRBV9	TRBJ2-5	15	.
TGTGCCAGCAGTGAAGGTGGGATTGTTGAAAAACTGTTTTTT	CASSEGGIVEKLFF	.	TRBV6-1	TRBJ1-4	14	few
TGTGCCAGCAGCTTAGCGATTACAGGGGGGCGAGAGACCCAGTACTTC	CASSLAITGGRETQYF	TRBD1	TRBV7-6	TRBJ2-5	16	.
TGCGCCAGCAGCTTGGCGTTGGGCTTGAGCTCCTACGAGCAGTACTTC	CASSLALGLSSYEQYF	.	TRBV5-1	TRBJ2-7	16	.
TGTGCCAGCAGTGTCGAAGAGACCCAGTACTTC	CASSVEETQYF	.	TRBV2	TRBJ2-5	11	.
TGTGCTAGCAGCCGGAGGGAAGGGGAAAAACTGTTTTTT	CASSRREGEKLFF	.	TRBV7-7	TRBJ1-4	13	.
TGTGCCAGCAGCCGAAACGCGGAGGACTATGGCTACACCTTC	CASSRNAEDYGYTF	.	TRBV11-2	TRBJ1-2	14	.
TGTGCCAGCAGCGTTAGCCGGGGGGGGTATGATGGCTACACCTTC	CASSVSRGGYDGYTF	.	TRBV7-2	TRBJ1-2	15	.
TGTGCCAGCAGCTTCCGGACTAGCCCTGAACAAGAGACCCAGTACTTC	CASSFRTSPEQETQYF	TRBD2	TRBV7-2	TRBJ2-5	16	few
TGTGCCTGGAGTCTGGGGGCAAGAAATCAGCCCCAGCATTTT	CAWSLGARNQPQHF	.	TRBV30	TRBJ1-5	14	.
TGTGCCACCAGCCGGACCCGAGGTAAACTGTTTTTT	CATSRTRGKLFF	.	TRBV15	TRBJ1-4	12	.
TGTGCCAGTAGTCCCGCCTCGGGGAGAACGGCCTCTGGAAACACCATATATTTT	CASSPASGRTASGNTIYF	.	TRBV19	TRBJ1-3	18	.
TGTGCCAGCAGCCCGGCCAGGGCCTCCTACAATGAGCAGTTCTTC	CASSPARASYNEQFF	.	TRBV5-4	TRBJ2-1	15	.
TGTGCCAGCAGTCCGCCTTGGGGTGGCTACACCTTC	CASSPPWGGYTF	.	TRBV27	TRBJ1-2	12	.
TGTGCCAGCAGTAAGGGGACAGTGAACACTGAAGCTTTCTTT	CASSKGTVNTEAFF	TRBD1	TRBV28	TRBJ1-1	14	.
TGCAGCGTTGAAGTTGCGAACACTGAAGCTTTCTTT	CSVEVANTEAFF	.	TRBV29-1	TRBJ1-1	12	.
TGTGCCAGCAGGCCGGGACAGGGATTTAGAGAGACCCAGTACTTC	CASRPGQGFRETQYF	TRBD1	TRBV28	TRBJ2-5	15	.
TGTGCCAGCAGTGTGGGGGTCTACAATGAGCAGTTCTTC	CASSVGVYNEQFF	.	TRBV6-4	TRBJ2-1	13	.
TGTGCCATCAGTGTGGAGGGGGGCGGGAACACTGAAGCTTTCTTT	CAISVEGGGNTEAFF	.	TRBV10-3	TRBJ1-1	15	.
TGTGCCAGCAGCAGAGGTCAGGGGCTACAGGTAAATGAGCAGTTCTTC	CASSRGQGLQVNEQFF	.	TRBV5-4	TRBJ2-1	16	.
TGTGCCAGCAGCACGATGAGCACAGATACGCAGTATTTT	CASSTMSTDTQYF	.	TRBV7-9	TRBJ2-3	13	.
TGTGCCAGCAACGGACAGGGACGGGAAAAACTGTTTTTT	CASNGQGREKLFF	TRBD1	TRBV5-6	TRBJ1-4	13	.
TGCGCCAGCAGTGAGTCAGGGGACTGGACCACAGATACGCAGTATTTT	CASSESGDWTTDTQYF	.	TRBV10-1	TRBJ2-3	16	.